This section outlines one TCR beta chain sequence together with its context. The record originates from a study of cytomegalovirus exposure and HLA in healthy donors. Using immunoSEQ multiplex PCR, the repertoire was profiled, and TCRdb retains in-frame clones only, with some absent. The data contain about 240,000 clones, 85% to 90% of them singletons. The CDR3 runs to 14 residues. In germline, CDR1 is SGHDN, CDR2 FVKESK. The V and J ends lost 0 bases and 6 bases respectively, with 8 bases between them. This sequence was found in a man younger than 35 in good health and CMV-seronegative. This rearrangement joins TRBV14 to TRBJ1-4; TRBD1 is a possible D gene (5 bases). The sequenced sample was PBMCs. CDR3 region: CASSQEDTHEKLFF. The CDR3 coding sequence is TGTGCCAGCAGCCAAGAGGACACCCATGAAAAACTGTTTTTT.